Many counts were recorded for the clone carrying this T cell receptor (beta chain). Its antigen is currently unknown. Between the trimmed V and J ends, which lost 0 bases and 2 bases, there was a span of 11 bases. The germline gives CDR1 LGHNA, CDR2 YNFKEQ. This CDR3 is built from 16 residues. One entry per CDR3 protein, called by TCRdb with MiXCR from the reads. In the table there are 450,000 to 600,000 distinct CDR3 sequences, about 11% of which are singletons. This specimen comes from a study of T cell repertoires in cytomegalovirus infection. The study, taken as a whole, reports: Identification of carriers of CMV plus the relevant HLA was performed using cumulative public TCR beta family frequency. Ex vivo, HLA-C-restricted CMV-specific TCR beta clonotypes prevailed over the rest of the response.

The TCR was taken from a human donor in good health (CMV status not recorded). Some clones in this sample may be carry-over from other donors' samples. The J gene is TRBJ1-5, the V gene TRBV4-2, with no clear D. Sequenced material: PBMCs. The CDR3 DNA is TGTGCCAGCAGCCAAGAATGGGGAATGGGCAATCAGCCCCAGCATTTT. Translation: CASSQEWGMGNQPQHF.